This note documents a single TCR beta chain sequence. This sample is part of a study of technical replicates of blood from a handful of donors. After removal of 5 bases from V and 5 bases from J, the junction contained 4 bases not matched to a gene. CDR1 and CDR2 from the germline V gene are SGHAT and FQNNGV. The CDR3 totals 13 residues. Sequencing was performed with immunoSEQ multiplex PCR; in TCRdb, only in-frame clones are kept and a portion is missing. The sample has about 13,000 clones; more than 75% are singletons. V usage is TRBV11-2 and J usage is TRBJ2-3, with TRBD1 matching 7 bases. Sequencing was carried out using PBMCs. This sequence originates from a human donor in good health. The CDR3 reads CASSLTGEDTQYF. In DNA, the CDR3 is TGTGCCAGCAGCCTTACAGGGGAAGATACGCAGTATTTT. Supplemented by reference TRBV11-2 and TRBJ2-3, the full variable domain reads EAGVAQSPRYKIIEKRQSVAFWCNPISGHATLYWYQQILGQGPKLLIQFQNNGVVDDSQLPKDRFSAERLKGVDSTLKIQPAKLEDSAVYLCASSLTGEDTQYFGPGTRLTVL.